The clone carrying this TCR beta chain was observed a few times. The target antigen is unknown. Generated by immunoSEQ multiplex PCR, the TCRdb table keeps only in-frame clones and is missing some. The table records fewer than 40,000 clones, just over 70% of them present only once. Sequencing followed a ViraFEST assay step that expanded antigen-specific CD4+ T cells with viral peptide pools. Researchers isolated CD4+ T cells once approximately ten days of culture had elapsed. This person caught SARS-CoV-2 sometime from March to December 2020, and PCR testing confirmed the infection. Every well got around 1.9 million PBMC, which were grown with around 10 IU/ml IL-2 and about 9.7 ug/ml peptides. Cultures had half their medium replaced with IL-2 medium on days 3 and 7. This sample is part of a study of vaccination effects on CD4 cells after COVID-19. Study overall: Sampling occurred 16 days and one week pre-vaccination in a couple of convalescent patients.

Findings and caveats of the study: No early post-infection timepoints were available in the study, which also included few convalescent patients.

Material: CD4+ T cells from PBMCs cultured with a peptide pool, obtained before COVID-19 vaccination. This receptor was identified in a human donor who had a prior SARS-CoV-2 infection.

Here the CDR3 DNA reads TGTGCCAGCAGTGCTGTCCTAGCGGGAGAACTTGAGCAGTTCTTC. The encoded protein is CASSAVLAGELEQFF. This sequence joins TRBV2 and TRBJ2-1, with 10 bases fitting TRBD2. The germline gives CDR1 SNHLY, CDR2 FYNNEI. The CDR3 has 15 amino acids. V was pared by 4 bases and J by 9 bases, with 9 bases of the junction left unmatched.